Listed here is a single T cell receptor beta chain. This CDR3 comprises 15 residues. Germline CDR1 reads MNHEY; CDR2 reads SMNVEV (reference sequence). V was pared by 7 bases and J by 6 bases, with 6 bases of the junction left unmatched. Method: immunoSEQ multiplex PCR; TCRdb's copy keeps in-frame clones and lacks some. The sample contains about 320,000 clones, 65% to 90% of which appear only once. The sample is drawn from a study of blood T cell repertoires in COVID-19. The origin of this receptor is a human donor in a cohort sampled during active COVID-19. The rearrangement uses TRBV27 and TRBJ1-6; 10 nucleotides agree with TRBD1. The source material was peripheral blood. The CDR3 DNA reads TGTGCCAGCACCTACGACAGGGGGCCTAATTCACCCCTCCACTTT. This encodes CASTYDRGPNSPLHF.